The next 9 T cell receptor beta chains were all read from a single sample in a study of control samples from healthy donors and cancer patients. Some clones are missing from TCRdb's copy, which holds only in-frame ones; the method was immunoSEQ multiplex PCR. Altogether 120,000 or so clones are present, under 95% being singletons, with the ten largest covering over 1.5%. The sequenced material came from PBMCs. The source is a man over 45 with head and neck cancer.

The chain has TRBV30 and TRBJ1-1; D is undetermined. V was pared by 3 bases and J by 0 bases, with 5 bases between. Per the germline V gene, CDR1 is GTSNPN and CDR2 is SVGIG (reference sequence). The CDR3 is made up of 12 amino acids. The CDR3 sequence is CAWRFLNTEAFF. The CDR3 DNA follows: TGTGCCTGGAGGTTCCTGAACACTGAAGCTTTCTTT.

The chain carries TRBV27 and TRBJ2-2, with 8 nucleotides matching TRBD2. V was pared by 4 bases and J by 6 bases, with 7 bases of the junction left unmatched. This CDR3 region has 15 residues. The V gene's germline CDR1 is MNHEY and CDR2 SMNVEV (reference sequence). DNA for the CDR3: TGTGCCAGCAGTTACGGGACTAGAGTATCCGGGGAGCTGTTTTTT. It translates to CASSYGTRVSGELFF.

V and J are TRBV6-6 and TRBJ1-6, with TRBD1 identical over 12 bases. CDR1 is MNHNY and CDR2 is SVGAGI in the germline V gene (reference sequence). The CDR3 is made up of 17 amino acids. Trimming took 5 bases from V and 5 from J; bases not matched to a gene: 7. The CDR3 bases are TGTGCCAGCAGTCGGGACAGGGGGCTGCGCGATAATTCACCCCTCCACTTT. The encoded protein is CASSRDRGLRDNSPLHF.

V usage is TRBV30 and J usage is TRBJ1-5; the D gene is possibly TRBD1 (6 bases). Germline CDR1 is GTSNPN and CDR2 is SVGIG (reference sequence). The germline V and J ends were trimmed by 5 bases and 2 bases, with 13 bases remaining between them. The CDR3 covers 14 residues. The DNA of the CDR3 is TGTGCCTGGGGCGGGGGACAACGCAATCAGCCCCAGCATTTT. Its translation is CAWGGGQRNQPQHF.

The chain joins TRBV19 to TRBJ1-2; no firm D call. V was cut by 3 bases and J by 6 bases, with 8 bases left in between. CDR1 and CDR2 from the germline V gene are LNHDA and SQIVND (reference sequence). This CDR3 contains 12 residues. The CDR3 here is CASSISANGYTF. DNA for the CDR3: TGTGCCAGTAGTATTTCTGCCAATGGCTACACCTTC.

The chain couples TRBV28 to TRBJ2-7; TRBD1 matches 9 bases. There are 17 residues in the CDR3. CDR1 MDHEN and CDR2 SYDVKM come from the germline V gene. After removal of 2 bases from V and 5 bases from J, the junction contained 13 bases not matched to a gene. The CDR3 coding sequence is TGTGCCAGCAGTTTAGGTCACTACAGGGGGCGAGGGGACGAGCAGTACTTC. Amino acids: CASSLGHYRGRGDEQYF.

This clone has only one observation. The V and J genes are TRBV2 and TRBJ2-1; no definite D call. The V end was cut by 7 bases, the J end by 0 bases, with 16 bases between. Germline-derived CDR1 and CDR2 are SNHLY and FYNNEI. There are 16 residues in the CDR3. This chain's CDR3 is CASITSGASSYNEQFF. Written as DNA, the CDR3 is TGTGCCAGCATTACCTCCGGCGCTTCCTCCTACAATGAGCAGTTCTTC.

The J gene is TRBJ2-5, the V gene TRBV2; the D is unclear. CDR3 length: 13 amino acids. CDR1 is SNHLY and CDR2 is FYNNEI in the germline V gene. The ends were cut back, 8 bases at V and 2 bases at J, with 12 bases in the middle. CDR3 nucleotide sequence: TGTGCCAGCTCGGGCCGGAGTCAAGAGACCCAGTACTTC. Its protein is CASSGRSQETQYF. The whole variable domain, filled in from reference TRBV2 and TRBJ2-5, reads EPEVTQTPSHQVTQMGQEVILRCVPISNHLYFYWYRQILGQKVEFLVSFYNNEISEKSEIFDDQFSVERPDGSNFTLKIRSTKLEDSAMYFCASSGRSQETQYFGPGTRLLVL.

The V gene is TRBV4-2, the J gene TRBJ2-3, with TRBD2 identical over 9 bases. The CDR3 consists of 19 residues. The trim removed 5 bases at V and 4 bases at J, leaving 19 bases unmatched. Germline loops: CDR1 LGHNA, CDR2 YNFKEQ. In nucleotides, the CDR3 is TGTGCCAGCAGCTTGGGGGCAGCGGGGGGTCACGCGCGGGCAGATACGCAGTATTTT. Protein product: CASSLGAAGGHARADTQYF.